This T cell receptor beta chain was recorded in a study of siplizumab effects on memory and regulatory T cells. Germline values: CDR1 LNHDA, CDR2 SQIVND (reference sequence). V lost 3 bases to trimming and J lost 1 base; unmatched junction nucleotides: 14. This CDR3 is 19 amino acids long. As for this clone: Antigen: not known.

Notes on the study in general: Apparently key alloresponse contributors, naive T cells also seemed more diverse than memory cells.

Some clones are missing from TCRdb's copy, which holds only in-frame ones; the method was immunoSEQ multiplex PCR. Here the sample spans some 100,000 clones, 93% being singletons. This clonotype was sampled from a human donor in good health. Sequenced input: CD8+ T cells sorted from blood. This chain links TRBV19 with TRBJ2-4; 8 bases are shared with TRBD1. The chain's CDR3 is CASSIDGQGLRYAKNIQYF. The DNA for the CDR3 is TGTGCCAGTAGTATCGACGGACAGGGATTGAGGTATGCCAAAAACATTCAGTACTTC. The whole variable domain, filled in from reference TRBV19 and TRBJ2-4, reads DGGITQSPKYLFRKEGQNVTLSCEQNLNHDAMYWYRQDPGQGLRLIYYSQIVNDFQKGDIAEGYSVSREKKESFPLTVTSAQKNPTAFYLCASSIDGQGLRYAKNIQYFGAGTRLSVL.